This T cell receptor beta chain is from a study of shared clonotypes between healthy human individuals. Assay: immunoSEQ multiplex PCR; the TCRdb copy retains only in-frame clones and omits some. The data show 2 million to 2.5 million clones, around 95% seen once. V was clipped by 2 bases and J by 6 bases; unmatched bases: 8. This CDR3 spans 16 amino acids. Germline values: CDR1 SGHAT, CDR2 FQNNGV. Sequencing was performed on naive CD4+ T cells sorted from blood. Subset described: CD45RA+ positively selected. The chain joins TRBV11-2 to TRBJ2-1, with 9 bases fitting TRBD2. The sequence derives from a man aged 18 to 30 in good health. CDR3 amino acids: CASSLIRGGRANEQFF. As DNA, the CDR3 is TGTGCCAGCAGCTTAATACGAGGCGGGAGGGCCAATGAGCAGTTCTTC.